One and the same sample provided the 14 T cell receptor beta chains below, sequenced in a study of T cells after yellow fever vaccination. A single record per CDR3 protein comes from TCRdb applying MiXCR to the 5' RACE reads. The sample lists about 53,000 distinct CDR3 sequences, about 6.6% occurring once. The specimen was CD8+ T cells sorted from PBMCs, collected on the day of the first yellow fever vaccination. The receptors derive from a young man who received the YFV17D yellow fever vaccine.

V usage is TRBV12-3 or TRBV12-4 and J usage is TRBJ1-1; D is ambiguous. The V and J ends lost 1 base and 5 bases respectively, with 14 bases between them. The CDR3 is made up of 15 amino acids. The DNA for the CDR3 is TGTGCCAGCAGTTTAGAGGGCCTGAGTTCGACTGAAGCTTTCTTT. Translating gives CASSLEGLSSTEAFF.

This clonotype showed up many times. The CDR3 here is CASSRDRGLNTEAFF. The CDR3 region has the DNA TGTGCCAGCAGTCGGGACAGGGGTTTGAACACTGAAGCTTTCTTT. This chain connects TRBV12-3 or TRBV12-4 to TRBJ1-1; TRBD1 matches at 10 bases. The CDR3 runs to 15 residues. V lost 5 bases and J lost 0; bases outside the gene matches: 3.

This clonotype was recorded at least ten times. The chain recombines TRBV11-2 with TRBJ2-3, with 7 bases identical to TRBD1. V lost 5 bases to trimming and J lost 2 bases; unmatched junction nucleotides: 7. Germline V gene data show CDR1 as SGHAT and CDR2 as FQNNGV. The CDR3 runs to 15 residues. The CDR3 loop is CASSNLQGTTDTQYF. The CDR3 DNA reads TGTGCCAGCAGCAACCTACAGGGGACCACAGATACGCAGTATTTT.

In this sample, this clonotype turned up many times. The chain combines TRBV29-1 with TRBJ2-1; D is possibly TRBD1 (7 bases). The germline gives CDR1 SQVTM, CDR2 ANQGSEA. The CDR3 spans 16 residues. Trimming stripped 5 bases from V and 1 base from J, with 18 bases between. CDR3 DNA: TGCAGCGTTACAGGGGTCGGGAGAGCTTCCTACAATGAGCAGTTCTTC. This codes for CSVTGVGRASYNEQFF.

The chain recombines TRBV7-9 with TRBJ2-2; maybe TRBD1 (6 bases). Germline V gene lookup returns CDR1 SEHNR and CDR2 FQNEAQ (reference sequence). The CDR3 extends over 15 amino acids. V shed 5 bases and J shed 1 base, with 11 bases lying between them. CDR3 sequence: CASSHRTENTGELFF. The CDR3 DNA reads TGTGCCAGCAGCCATCGGACAGAGAACACCGGGGAGCTGTTTTTT.

This clonotype came up many times. The rearrangement links TRBV7-3 to TRBJ2-1, with D possibly being TRBD2 (6 bases). V dropped 2 bases and J dropped 5 bases, with 10 bases sitting between them. In germline, CDR1 is SGHTA, CDR2 FQGTGA. The CDR3 has 14 amino acids. This CDR3 reads CASSLLPGDNEQFF. The DNA for the CDR3 is TGTGCCAGCAGCTTACTCCCGGGAGACAATGAGCAGTTCTTC.

This clonotype was seen at least ten times. The chain has TRBV9 and TRBJ2-2, with 15 bases fitting TRBD2. Germline-derived CDR1 and CDR2 are SGDLS and YYNGEE. The CDR3 is 18 residues long. V lost 4 bases, J lost 2 bases, and 6 bases stayed unmatched. This CDR3 reads CASSPGLAGGLNTGELFF. Here the CDR3 DNA reads TGTGCCAGCAGCCCGGGACTAGCGGGGGGTTTAAACACCGGGGAGCTGTTTTTT.

The genes are TRBV10-2 and TRBJ2-7; no clear D. Trimming took off 6 bases at V and 0 bases at J, with 9 bases between the two ends. Germline-derived CDR1 and CDR2 are WSHSY and SAAADI. The CDR3 extends over 13 amino acids. The DNA of the CDR3 is TGCGCCAGCAGACACAGTAGCTCCTACGAGCAGTACTTC. Its translation: CASRHSSSYEQYF.

This clonotype was seen a few times. The chain couples TRBV4-3 to TRBJ2-1; 10 bases are shared with TRBD2. Germline V lookup: CDR1 LGHNA, CDR2 YSLEER. The CDR3 is 16 residues long. J gave up 6 bases and V 1 base, and 6 bases lay outside the gene matches. Written as DNA, the CDR3 is TGCGCCAGCAGCCAAGTCTACAGCGGGGGGGTCAATGAGCAGTTCTTC. Its translation is CASSQVYSGGVNEQFF.

To note about this clonotype: At one of its ends the junction is not consistent with the germline gene, which may arise from a read error. This chain connects TRBV6-5 to TRBJ2-2, with D uncertain. Germline V gives CDR1 MNHEY, CDR2 SVGAGI. The CDR3 runs 13 residues. The CDR3 coding sequence is TGTGCCAGAAGTTATGCCCCCACCGGGGAGCTGTTTTTT. This encodes CARSYAPTGELFF.

This clonotype has only a few counts. The V gene is TRBV30, the J gene TRBJ2-7, with D perhaps TRBD1 (5 bases). CDR1 is GTSNPN, CDR2 SVGIG, per germline (reference sequence). CDR3 length: 13 residues. V was pared by 7 bases and J by 2 bases, with 15 bases between. CDR3 residues: CALTDLRAYEQYF. The CDR3 DNA is TGTGCCTTGACAGACCTAAGGGCCTACGAGCAGTACTTC. Drawing the rest from reference TRBV30 and TRBJ2-7, the complete variable domain is SQTIHQWPATLVQPVGSPLSLECTVEGTSNPNLYWYRQAAGRGLQLLFYSVGIGQISSEVPQNLSASRPQDRQFILSSKKLLLSDSGFYLCALTDLRAYEQYFGPGTRLTVT.

This clonotype appeared a few times. The rearrangement joins TRBV14 to TRBJ1-2; 11 bases map to TRBD1. CDR1 is SGHDN and CDR2 is FVKESK in the germline V gene. The CDR3 extends over 16 amino acids. V lost 5 bases to trimming and J lost 4 bases; unmatched junction nucleotides: 9. CDR3 amino acids: CASSKARTGGTYGYTF. The CDR3 bases are TGTGCCAGCAGCAAGGCCCGGACAGGGGGCACCTATGGCTACACCTTC.

The chain combines TRBV19 with TRBJ2-6, with D possibly TRBD2 on 5 matching bases. From germline, CDR1 is LNHDA and CDR2 SQIVND (reference sequence). The V and J ends lost 4 bases and 0 bases respectively, with 13 bases between them. CDR3 size: 17 residues. Here the CDR3 reads CASSNWERSSGANVLTF. CDR3 DNA sequence: TGTGCCAGTAGTAATTGGGAGCGGAGCTCTGGGGCCAACGTCCTGACTTTC.

This clonotype was observed many times. J is TRBJ2-1 and V is TRBV6-5; TRBD1 aligns across 12 bases. CDR1 is MNHEY and CDR2 is SVGAGI in the germline V gene. The length of the CDR3 is 15 residues. V dropped 1 base and J dropped 9; count of bases not matched to a gene: 4. CDR3 DNA sequence: TGTGCCAGCAGTTACTGGGACAGGGGGCGAGTTGAGCAGTTCTTC. Residues: CASSYWDRGRVEQFF.